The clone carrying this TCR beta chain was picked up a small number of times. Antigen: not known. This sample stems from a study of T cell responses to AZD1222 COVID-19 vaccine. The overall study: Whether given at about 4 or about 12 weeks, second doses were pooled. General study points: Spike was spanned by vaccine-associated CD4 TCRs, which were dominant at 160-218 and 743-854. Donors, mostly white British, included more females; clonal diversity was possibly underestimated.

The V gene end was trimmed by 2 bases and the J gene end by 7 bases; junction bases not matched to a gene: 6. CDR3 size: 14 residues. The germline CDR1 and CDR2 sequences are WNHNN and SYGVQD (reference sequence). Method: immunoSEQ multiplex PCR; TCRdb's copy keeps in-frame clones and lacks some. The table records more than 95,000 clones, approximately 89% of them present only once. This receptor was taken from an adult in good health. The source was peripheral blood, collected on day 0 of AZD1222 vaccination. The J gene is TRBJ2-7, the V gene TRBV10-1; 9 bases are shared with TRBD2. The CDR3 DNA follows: TGCGCCAGCAGTGAGGTAGCGGGGGCGAGGGAGCAGTACTTC. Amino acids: CASSEVAGAREQYF.